Presented here are 10 T cell receptor beta chains from one specimen sequenced in a study of blood T cell repertoires in COVID-19. The table came from immunoSEQ multiplex PCR; TCRdb's copy has only in-frame clones and leaves some out. The sample lists about 250,000 clones, just over 85% seen once, with around 1.7% in the top ten. The sample was PBMCs or T cells enriched from blood (not recorded which). Receptor source: a man aged 40-49 years who had recovered from COVID-19.

J is TRBJ1-2 and V is TRBV5-8; D unresolved. CDR1 is SGHTS and CDR2 is YDEGEE in the germline V gene. The germline V and J ends were trimmed by 2 bases and 4 bases, with 15 bases remaining between them. CDR3 length: 15 residues. CDR3 sequence (DNA): TGTGCCAGCAGCTTTCGAAGCAGACAAGGCTATGGCTACACCTTC. Its protein is CASSFRSRQGYGYTF.

This chain joins TRBV7-9 and TRBJ2-3, with 7 bases identical to TRBD2. The CDR3 length is 15 residues. Germline CDR1 and CDR2: SEHNR and FQNEAQ (reference sequence). V trimming: 2 bases; J trimming: 4 bases; junction bases outside the gene matches: 6. CDR3 in DNA: TGTGCCAGCAGCTTATTCGTCGGGGGGTCAGATACGCAGTATTTT. The encoded protein is CASSLFVGGSDTQYF.

The chain is built from TRBV6-5 and TRBJ2-3; the match to TRBD2 covers 12 bases. Per germline, CDR1 MNHEY and CDR2 SVGAGI. The V segment lost 6 bases and the J segment 1 base; nucleotides outside the gene matches: 2. CDR3 length: 15 residues. Here the CDR3 DNA reads TGTGCCAGCAGAAGACTAGCGGGGGGCACAGATACGCAGTATTTT. Protein: CASRRLAGGTDTQYF.

This chain links TRBV3-1 (or the pseudogene TRBV3-2) with TRBJ2-1, with 12 bases identical to TRBD2. V shed 1 base and J 0 bases; nucleotides not matched to a gene: 16. CDR3 size: 22 residues. The germline V gene has CDR1 LGHDT and CDR2 YNNKEL (reference sequence). The DNA for the CDR3 is TGTGCCAGCAGCCAAGTCCCAGGTCGGGCTAGCGGGAGGGGTAGCTCCTACAATGAGCAGTTCTTC. Amino acid sequence: CASSQVPGRASGRGSSYNEQFF.

The chain combines TRBV7-2 with TRBJ2-5; a weak D match, TRBD2 (6 bases). The CDR3 is 15 amino acids. V gave up 4 bases and J gave up 5 bases, with 17 bases separating them. Germline V CDR1 and CDR2: SGHTA, FQGNSA. DNA of the CDR3: TGTGCCAGCAGCTCAAGCCCTCGGGAGTGGGAGACCCAGTACTTC. Its translation is CASSSSPREWETQYF.

The J gene is TRBJ2-3, the V gene TRBV5-1; 10 positions match TRBD2. Germline trimming cut 4 bases from V and 1 base from J; bases unmatched to any gene: 3. This CDR3 is built from 15 residues. Germline V gives CDR1 SGHRS, CDR2 YFSETQ. CDR3 residues: CASSTGTSGTDTQYF. CDR3 coding DNA: TGCGCCAGCAGCACGGGGACTAGCGGCACAGATACGCAGTATTTT.

This clone was found once. The J gene is TRBJ2-5, the V gene TRBV5-1; a weak D match, TRBD1 (6 bases). V lost 4 bases and J 2 bases, leaving 12 bases between the germline ends. CDR1 SGHRS and CDR2 YFSETQ come from the germline V gene. The CDR3 runs to 14 residues. Written as DNA, the CDR3 is TGCGCCAGCAGCCCAGGACAGCCTCAAGAGACCCAGTACTTC. The encoded protein is CASSPGQPQETQYF.

The chain carries TRBV28 and TRBJ1-1; D might be TRBD1 (5 bases). V was shortened by 3 bases and J by 5 bases, with 31 bases between the two germline ends. Germline assignment: CDR1 MDHEN and CDR2 SYDVKM. CDR3 length: 20 amino acids. CDR3 in DNA: TGTGCCAGCAGTTTCTCGCGGGGCGCCCGGCGGGGGGGGGTGTGGACTGAAGCTTTCTTT. It encodes CASSFSRGARRGGVWTEAFF. Filled out from reference TRBV28 and TRBJ1-1, the complete variable domain reads DVKVTQSSRYLVKRTGEKVFLECVQDMDHENMFWYRQDPGLGLRLIYFSYDVKMKEKGDIPEGYSVSREKKERFSLILESASTNQTSMYLCASSFSRGARRGGVWTEAFFGQGTRLTVV.

This chain uses TRBV27 with TRBJ1-2, with 9 bases identical to TRBD1. The trim removed 7 bases at V and 4 bases at J, leaving 7 bases unmatched. The CDR3 spans 14 residues. CDR1 is MNHEY and CDR2 is SMNVEV in the germline V gene (reference sequence). The CDR3 DNA is TGTGCCAGCACCGGGACAGGGTCCCCCTATGGCTACACCTTC. It codes for CASTGTGSPYGYTF.

The chain recombines TRBV3-1 (or the pseudogene TRBV3-2) with TRBJ1-4; D remains unclear. CDR1 and CDR2 from the germline V gene are LGHDT and YNNKEL (reference sequence). The CDR3 totals 15 residues. Trimming stripped 5 bases from V and 6 bases from J, with 16 bases between. Written as DNA, the CDR3 is TGTGCCAGCAGCACCCACGAGGGCTTGGATGAAAAACTGTTTTTT. This gives the protein CASSTHEGLDEKLFF.